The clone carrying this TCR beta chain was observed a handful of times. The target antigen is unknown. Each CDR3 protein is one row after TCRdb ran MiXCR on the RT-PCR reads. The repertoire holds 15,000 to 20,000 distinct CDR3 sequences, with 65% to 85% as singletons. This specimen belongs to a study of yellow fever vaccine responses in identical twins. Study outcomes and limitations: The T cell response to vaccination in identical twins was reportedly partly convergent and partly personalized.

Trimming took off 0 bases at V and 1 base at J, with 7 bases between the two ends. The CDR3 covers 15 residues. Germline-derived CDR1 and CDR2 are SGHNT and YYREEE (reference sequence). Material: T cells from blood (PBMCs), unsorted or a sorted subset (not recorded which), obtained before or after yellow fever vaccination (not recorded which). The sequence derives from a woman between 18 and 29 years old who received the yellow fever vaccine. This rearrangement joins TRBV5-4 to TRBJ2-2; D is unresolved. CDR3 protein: CASSLGHKNTGELFF. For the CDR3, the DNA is TGTGCCAGCAGCTTGGGCCATAAGAACACCGGGGAGCTGTTTTTT. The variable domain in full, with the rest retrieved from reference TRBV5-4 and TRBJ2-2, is ETGVTQSPTHLIKTRGQQVTLRCSSQSGHNTVSWYQQALGQGPQFIFQYYREEENGRGNFPPRFSGLQFPNYSSELNVNALELDDSALYLCASSLGHKNTGELFFGEGSRLTVL.